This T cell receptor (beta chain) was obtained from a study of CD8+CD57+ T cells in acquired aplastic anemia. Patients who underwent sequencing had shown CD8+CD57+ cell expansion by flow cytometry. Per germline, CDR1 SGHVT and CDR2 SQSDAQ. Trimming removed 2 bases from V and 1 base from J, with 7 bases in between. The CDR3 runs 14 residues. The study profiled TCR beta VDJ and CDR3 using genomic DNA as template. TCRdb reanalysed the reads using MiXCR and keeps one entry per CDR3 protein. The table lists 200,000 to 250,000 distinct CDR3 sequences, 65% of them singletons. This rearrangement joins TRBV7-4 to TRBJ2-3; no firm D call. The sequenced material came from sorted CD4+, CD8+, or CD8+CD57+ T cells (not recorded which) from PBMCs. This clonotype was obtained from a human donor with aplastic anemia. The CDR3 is CASSLSPGTDTQYF. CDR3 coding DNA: TGTGCCAGCAGCTTATCCCCGGGCACAGATACGCAGTATTTT.